These 29 T cell receptor beta chains originate from one sample sequenced in a study of blood T cell repertoires in COVID-19. The data were produced by immunoSEQ multiplex PCR, yet TCRdb's version contains in-frame clones alone and is incomplete. Of about 200,000 clones listed, about 90% are singletons. Material for sequencing was PBMCs or T cells enriched from blood (not recorded which). These receptors came from a woman aged 25 to 39 with acute COVID-19.

This chain connects TRBV4-1 to TRBJ1-4; D uncertain. V was cut by 4 bases and J by 6 bases, with 12 bases left in between. Germline V gives CDR1 MGHRA, CDR2 YSYEKL. CDR3 length equals 14 residues. In DNA, the CDR3 is TGCGCCAGCAGCCCCTCGTTACTCGATGAAAAACTGTTTTTT. Translating gives CASSPSLLDEKLFF.

In this sample, this clone turned up once. In DNA form, the CDR3 reads TGCGCCAGCAGCCCAGAAACAGGGGCTCGTAAAGCTTTCTTT. It translates to CASSPETGARKAFF. This chain joins TRBV10-1 and TRBJ1-1; 7 nucleotides match TRBD1. J was trimmed by 9 bases and V by 6 bases; bases with no gene match: 13. CDR1 and CDR2 from the germline V gene are WNHNN and SYGVQD (reference sequence). The CDR3 is 14 residues long.

The V call is TRBV6-5, the J call TRBJ1-1; the match to TRBD1 covers 8 bases. The CDR3 runs 14 residues. Losses at the gene ends were 5 bases for V and 6 bases for J; bases not matched to a gene: 8. Germline loops: CDR1 MNHEY, CDR2 SVGAGI. DNA of the CDR3: TGTGCCAGCAGTCCTGTGGACAGGGTCGCTGAAGCTTTCTTT. Amino acid sequence: CASSPVDRVAEAFF.

This clone was seen a handful of times. The chain combines TRBV5-8 with TRBJ2-5; TRBD1 might be the D (6 bases). The V gene's germline CDR1 is SGHTS and CDR2 YDEGEE. The ends were cut back, 3 bases at V and 1 base at J, with 13 bases in the middle. This CDR3 is 15 amino acids long. The CDR3 protein is CASSSTGLGQETQYF. The CDR3 nucleotides are TGTGCCAGCAGCTCCACAGGGTTGGGCCAAGAGACCCAGTACTTC.

About this clone: At one boundary the junction diverges from the germline segment, which might be a read error. The rearrangement joins TRBV7-8 to TRBJ2-7, with TRBD1 matching 7 bases. Looked up from germline, CDR1 is SGHVS and CDR2 is FQNEAQ. The CDR3 covers 13 residues. The CDR3 nucleotides read TGTGCCAGCATCAGGGACAGCTCCCACGAGCAGTACTTC. Protein product: CASIRDSSHEQYF. Combining the CDR3 with reference TRBV7-8 and TRBJ2-7 gives the whole variable domain GAGVSQSPRYKVAKRGQDVALRCDPISGHVSLFWYQQALGQGPEFLTYFQNEAQLDKSGLPSDRFFAERPEGSVSTLKIQRTQQEDSAVYLCASIRDSSHEQYFGPGTRLTVT.

This chain links TRBV7-2 with TRBJ1-5; D is uncertain. This CDR3 spans 15 amino acids. Looked up from germline, CDR1 is SGHTA and CDR2 is FQGNSA. Deletions cut 1 base from V and 8 bases from J, with 15 bases between. The CDR3 nucleotides read TGTGCCAGCAGCTTAGATCCGGGCGCGGGGAAGCCCCAGCATTTT. Amino acids: CASSLDPGAGKPQHF.

The chain carries TRBV11-3 and TRBJ2-1; possibly TRBD1 for D (6 bases). Germline lookup yields CDR1 SGHNT and CDR2 YENEEA. This CDR3 is 13 amino acids long. Trimming took off 5 bases at V and 4 bases at J, with 9 bases between the two ends. The CDR3: CASSPDRYNEQFF. CDR3 DNA: TGTGCCAGCAGCCCGGACAGATACAATGAGCAGTTCTTC.

V gene TRBV19 combines with J gene TRBJ1-1; 11 nucleotides agree with TRBD1. This CDR3 region has 17 residues. Germline V gene sequence: CDR1 LNHDA, CDR2 SQIVND (reference sequence). Trimming at V came to 7 bases and at J to 3 bases, leaving 13 bases not matched to a gene. Here the CDR3 DNA reads TGTGCCAGTACTAACCCGGACAGGGGGCGCTCGGACACTGAAGCTTTCTTT. It yields the protein CASTNPDRGRSDTEAFF.

The chain uses TRBV5-7 and TRBJ1-2; D is undetermined. TRBV5-7 is known as an ORF, though its function is uncertain. This CDR3 region has 14 residues. The V gene lost 1 base and the J gene lost 4 bases, with 11 bases spanning the gap. DNA of the CDR3: TGTGCCAGCAGCTTGCGTAGTCTCCTCTATGGCTACACCTTC. Residues: CASSLRSLLYGYTF.

CDR3 bases: TGTGCCAGCAGCTTGTCAGGCCCAGATACGCAGTATTTT. It translates to CASSLSGPDTQYF. This rearrangement joins TRBV11-2 to TRBJ2-3; no clear D. The CDR3 totals 13 residues. Germline CDR1 reads SGHAT; CDR2 reads FQNNGV. V lost 3 bases, J lost 4 bases, and 8 bases lay in between.

The genes are TRBV18 and TRBJ1-4; perhaps TRBD1 as D (6 bases). Trimming stripped 3 bases from V and 4 bases from J, with 18 bases between. Germline lookup yields CDR1 KGHSH and CDR2 LQKENI. The CDR3 is 17 amino acids. CDR3 protein: CASSPVPYGQYNEKLFF. The CDR3 DNA sequence: TGTGCCAGCTCACCGGTCCCGTACGGACAGTATAATGAAAAACTGTTTTTT.

The V gene is TRBV7-3, the J gene TRBJ2-5, with D perhaps matching TRBD1 (6 bases). Germline V gene sequence: CDR1 SGHTA, CDR2 FQGTGA. The V end lost 1 base, the J end lost 3 bases, and 6 bases lay between the germline ends. The CDR3 length is 13 residues. CDR3 protein: CASSLNREETQYF. In DNA, the CDR3 is TGTGCCAGCAGCTTAAACAGGGAAGAGACCCAGTACTTC.

V and J are TRBV3-1 (or the pseudogene TRBV3-2) and TRBJ1-4, with no clear D. The CDR3 runs to 13 residues. V lost 3 bases and J lost 3, with 5 bases in between. The germline gives CDR1 LGHDT, CDR2 YNNKEL (reference sequence). The CDR3 bases are TGTGCCAGCAGCCAGGCGGCTAATGAAAAACTGTTTTTT. Translation gives CASSQAANEKLFF.

The rearrangement joins TRBV2 to TRBJ1-2; D remains ambiguous. The CDR3 is made up of 10 amino acids. Between the trimmed V and J ends, which lost 4 bases and 10 bases, there was a span of 7 bases. The germline V gene has CDR1 SNHLY and CDR2 FYNNEI. The CDR3 DNA is TGTGCCAGCAGTGTTGTCGTCTACACCTTC. Translation gives CASSVVVYTF.

The gene calls are TRBV7-2 and TRBJ1-4, with D perhaps TRBD1 (5 bases). The CDR3 contains 16 residues. In germline, CDR1 is SGHTA, CDR2 FQGNSA. The V end lost 1 base, the J end lost 7 bases, and 16 bases lay between the germline ends. CDR3 loop: CASSLVIGGAGEKLFF. CDR3 nucleotides: TGTGCCAGCAGCTTAGTCATAGGTGGGGCCGGTGAAAAACTGTTTTTT.

CDR3: CASSLFGLAETAYEQYF. The DNA of the CDR3 is TGTGCCAGCAGCCTGTTTGGACTAGCGGAAACAGCCTACGAGCAGTACTTC. The chain links TRBV28 to TRBJ2-7, with 10 nucleotides matching TRBD2. With 6 bases clipped from V and 2 bases from J, the junction kept 13 bases outside the gene matches. CDR1 MDHEN and CDR2 SYDVKM come from the germline V gene. The CDR3 runs to 17 residues.

The chain uses TRBV7-2 and TRBJ2-5; 9 nucleotides line up with TRBD2. This CDR3 spans 14 amino acids. The germline CDR1 and CDR2 sequences are SGHTA and FQGNSA. V shed 3 bases and J 2 bases; nucleotides not matched to a gene: 1. The CDR3 protein is CASSFSGGQETQYF. The DNA of the CDR3 is TGTGCCAGCAGCTTTAGCGGGGGACAAGAGACCCAGTACTTC.

This chain joins TRBV24-1 and TRBJ2-7; 8 bases are a match to TRBD2. J gave up 6 bases and V 0 bases, and 6 bases lay outside the gene matches. CDR3 size: 15 residues. Germline V lookup: CDR1 KGHDR, CDR2 SFDVKD. The CDR3 DNA sequence: TGTGCCACCAGTGATTTGAGCGGGGGTATCTCCGAGCAGTACTTC. Protein: CATSDLSGGISEQYF.

V gene TRBV30 combines with J gene TRBJ2-3; 10 bases are a match to TRBD1. With 3 bases clipped from V and 4 bases from J, the junction kept 7 bases outside the gene matches. Germline CDR1 GTSNPN, CDR2 SVGIG (reference sequence). The CDR3 runs to 15 residues. As DNA, the CDR3 is TGTGCCTGGAGCGCCCGGGACAGGGGCCCAGATACGCAGTATTTT. It codes for CAWSARDRGPDTQYF.

This clone was seen at least ten times. The chain couples TRBV5-4 to TRBJ1-2; possibly TRBD1 for D (6 bases). The CDR3 has 13 amino acids. Trimming cost V 4 bases and J 3 bases, with 10 bases left between them. Germline CDR1 and CDR2: SGHNT and YYREEE (reference sequence). The DNA of the CDR3 is TGTGCCAGCAGCCGCCGGACAGACTATGGCTACACCTTC. Its protein product is CASSRRTDYGYTF.

The count of this clone is one. CDR3 nucleotides: TGTGCCAGCAGCTTTACAGGGAGCTCTGGAAACACCATATATTTT. Protein product: CASSFTGSSGNTIYF. The V gene is TRBV5-6, the J gene TRBJ1-3; D might be TRBD1 (6 bases). The CDR3 totals 15 residues. V gave up 2 bases and J gave up 0 bases, with 9 bases separating them. Germline V gene sequence: CDR1 SGHDT, CDR2 YYEEEE. Using reference TRBV5-6 and TRBJ1-3 for the parts outside the CDR3, the full variable domain is DAGVTQSPTHLIKTRGQQVTLRCSPKSGHDTVSWYQQALGQGPQFIFQYYEEEERQRGNFPDRFSGHQFPNYSSELNVNALLLGDSALYLCASSFTGSSGNTIYFGEGSWLTVV.

The V and J genes are TRBV11-2 and TRBJ2-2; 9 nucleotides agree with TRBD1. CDR3 length: 18 residues. Unmatched junction bases numbered 10, after V lost 5 bases and J lost 0 bases. Germline assignment: CDR1 SGHAT and CDR2 FQNNGV. The CDR3 bases are TGTGCCAGCAGCCTCGTCCCGGGACAGGGATCGAACACCGGGGAGCTGTTTTTT. Translation: CASSLVPGQGSNTGELFF.

This clone was counted between two and nine times. Other DNA sequences from this sample encode an identical CDR3 as well. This chain links TRBV4-1 with TRBJ2-7; 10 bases map to TRBD1. Germline lookup yields CDR1 MGHRA and CDR2 YSYEKL. The CDR3 runs to 12 residues. J gave up 6 bases and V 4 bases, and 0 bases lay outside the gene matches. The CDR3 coding sequence is TGCGCCAGCAGCCGGACAGGGGGCGAGCAGTACTTC. This codes for CASSRTGGEQYF.

The chain joins TRBV10-1 to TRBJ2-1; 8 nucleotides align to TRBD1. The CDR3 covers 16 residues. V was pared by 3 bases and J by 6 bases, with 10 bases of the junction left unmatched. CDR1 and CDR2 (germline): WNHNN, SYGVQD (reference sequence). The CDR3 reads CASSDRGPLYSNEQFF. CDR3 coding DNA: TGCGCCAGCAGTGACAGGGGGCCGCTCTACAGCAATGAGCAGTTCTTC.

This chain links TRBV10-2 with TRBJ2-2, with a weak D call TRBD1 (7 bases). This CDR3 is built from 17 residues. Germline V gene data show CDR1 as WSHSY and CDR2 as SAAADI. V lost 2 bases to trimming and J lost 4 bases, with 17 bases between them. The CDR3 region is CASSEQQGRSGTGELFF. Here the CDR3 DNA reads TGCGCCAGCAGTGAGCAACAGGGGCGTAGCGGCACCGGGGAGCTGTTTTTT.

This clone was seen only once. This chain connects TRBV10-3 to TRBJ2-7, with D maybe TRBD1 (6 bases). Germline V CDR1 and CDR2: ENHRY, SYGVKD. V was clipped by 11 bases and J by 2 bases, with 10 bases between them. The CDR3 consists of 11 residues. The DNA for the CDR3 is TGTGCCGTCCGACAGGCCTACGAGCAGTACTTC. It yields the protein CAVRQAYEQYF.

The chain employs TRBV13 and TRBJ2-1; D remains ambiguous. Germline lookup yields CDR1 PRHDT and CDR2 FYEKMQ (reference sequence). The V end was cut by 4 bases, the J end by 8 bases, with 12 bases between. This CDR3 has 13 residues. This CDR3 reads CASSSTFADEQFF. The DNA of the CDR3 is TGTGCCAGCAGCTCTACGTTCGCCGATGAGCAGTTCTTC.

This chain connects TRBV28 to TRBJ2-3; 15 positions match TRBD2. The germline CDR1 and CDR2 sequences are MDHEN and SYDVKM. V lost 4 bases to trimming and J lost 5 bases; unmatched junction nucleotides: 13. The CDR3 is 19 amino acids. In DNA form, the CDR3 reads TGTGCCAGCAGTTCCCTTGGACTAGCGGGGGGGTGGTATGGAGATACGCAGTATTTT. This translates into CASSSLGLAGGWYGDTQYF.

In this sample, this clone turned up a few times. The genes are TRBV30 and TRBJ1-5; 10 nucleotides agree with TRBD1. V shed 3 bases, J shed 3 bases, and the junction held 5 bases outside the gene matches. The length of the CDR3 is 15 residues. Germline V gene data show CDR1 as GTSNPN and CDR2 as SVGIG (reference sequence). The CDR3 DNA is TGTGCCTGGAGGGACAGGGGGAGGAACAATCAGCCCCAGCATTTT. It yields the protein CAWRDRGRNNQPQHF.